Below, 9 T cell receptor beta chains from the same sample are listed, as sequenced in a study of T cell responses to AZD1222 COVID-19 vaccine (dated by TCRdb to about 2021). The library was produced with the immunoSEQ multiplex PCR assay. In TCRdb, the immuneACCESS table is reduced to in-frame sequences with V and J assigned. These tables do not hold every clone; where another copy was compared, an unresolved V gene accounts for under half, and the others remain unexplained. Counted in this sample were 120,000 to 150,000 clones; 90% to 95% of them appeared once. Less than 5% of the sample comes from the top ten. The sample's time point, from its label and the paper: about 28 days (+/-7) after the second vaccine dose. The specimen comprised peripheral blood, sampled 28 days after the second AZD1222 dose. The receptor set was obtained from an adult who received the AZD1222 COVID-19 vaccine.

The J gene is TRBJ1-1, the V gene TRBV14; no firm D call. The CDR3 has 13 amino acids. Germline V gene lookup returns CDR1 SGHDN and CDR2 FVKESK. V was shortened by 4 bases and J by 2 bases, with 8 bases between the two germline ends. The CDR3 DNA is TGTGCCAGCAGCCGCAACATTAACACTGAAGCTTTCTTT. It is translated as CASSRNINTEAFF.

V and J are TRBV6-4 and TRBJ2-1; a weak D match, TRBD2 (6 bases). Deletions cut 3 bases from V and 2 bases from J, with 11 bases between. The CDR3 has 15 amino acids. In germline, CDR1 is MRHNA, CDR2 SNTAGT. CDR3 amino acids: CASSERGDPYNEQFF. CDR3 DNA sequence: TGTGCCAGCAGTGAACGCGGGGACCCCTACAATGAGCAGTTCTTC.

J is TRBJ2-1 and V is TRBV15, with D possibly being TRBD2 (6 bases). The CDR3 is 15 residues long. Germline V gives CDR1 LNHNV, CDR2 YYDKDF (reference sequence). V lost 1 base and J 4 bases, leaving 11 bases between the germline ends. CDR3 sequence (DNA): TGTGCCACCAGCAGAGGGGCCAGCGGGTACAATGAGCAGTTCTTC. The encoded protein is CATSRGASGYNEQFF.

The chain carries TRBV27 and TRBJ2-6; no definite D call. The CDR3 has 14 residues. Germline CDR1 is MNHEY and CDR2 is SMNVEV (reference sequence). V lost 10 bases and J lost 2, with 12 bases in between. The CDR3 region is CATSTRAGANVLTF. The CDR3 region has the DNA TGTGCCACCTCGACAAGGGCTGGGGCCAACGTCCTGACTTTC.

The chain couples TRBV2 to TRBJ2-7; 12 nucleotides match TRBD2. Looked up from germline, CDR1 is SNHLY and CDR2 is FYNNEI. The CDR3 covers 14 residues. V dropped 6 bases and J dropped 6; count of bases not matched to a gene: 6. The CDR3 region is CASSLAGGRREQYF. The CDR3 coding sequence is TGTGCCAGCAGCCTAGCGGGAGGGCGCCGCGAGCAGTACTTC. Full variable domain (outside the CDR3, taken from reference TRBV2 and TRBJ2-7): EPEVTQTPSHQVTQMGQEVILRCVPISNHLYFYWYRQILGQKVEFLVSFYNNEISEKSEIFDDQFSVERPDGSNFTLKIRSTKLEDSAMYFCASSLAGGRREQYFGPGTRLTVT.

CDR3 nucleotides: TGTGCCAGCAGCCACCGTAGGACGGTTATGAACACTGAAGCTTTCTTT. Translated: CASSHRRTVMNTEAFF. The chain employs TRBV7-2 and TRBJ1-1; D gene unclear. The germline V gene encodes CDR1 SGHTA and CDR2 FQGNSA. The CDR3 is 16 amino acids. The ends were cut back, 5 bases at V and 0 bases at J, with 16 bases in the middle.

The chain carries TRBV6-2 or TRBV6-3 and TRBJ2-5, with TRBD1 identical over 12 bases. Trimming took 6 bases from V and 5 from J; bases not matched to a gene: 7. Per germline, CDR1 MNHEY and CDR2 SVGEGT. CDR3 size: 15 residues. The CDR3 region is CASSRDRGRGETQYF. CDR3 DNA: TGTGCCAGCAGCAGGGACAGGGGGCGCGGGGAGACCCAGTACTTC.

This rearrangement joins TRBV2 to TRBJ1-4; 9 nucleotides line up with TRBD1. CDR1 SNHLY and CDR2 FYNNEI come from the germline V gene. The CDR3 sequence is 14 residues long. V shed 10 bases and J 8 bases; nucleotides not matched to a gene: 11. This chain's CDR3 is CAILDRGLREKLFF. CDR3 nucleotides: TGTGCCATCTTGGACAGGGGACTCAGGGAAAAACTGTTTTTT.

The chain combines TRBV2 with TRBJ2-7; TRBD2 agrees at 10 bases. Germline lookup yields CDR1 SNHLY and CDR2 FYNNEI. The CDR3 has 13 residues. The V and J ends lost 4 bases and 6 bases, in that order; junction bases with no gene match: 3. The CDR3 spells CASSGLAGAEQYF. Written as DNA, the CDR3 is TGTGCCAGCAGTGGGCTAGCGGGAGCCGAGCAGTACTTC.